This T cell receptor beta chain was observed in a study of T cells after yellow fever vaccination. TCRdb redid the calling of the 5' RACE reads with MiXCR, one entry per CDR3 protein. In the table there are a few hundred thousand distinct CDR3 sequences, about 7.8% of which are singletons. This CDR3 comprises 15 residues. The germline V gene has CDR1 LGHDT and CDR2 YNNKEL (reference sequence). V lost 4 bases and J 7 bases, leaving 18 bases between the germline ends. The table lists this clonotype with a few counts. This TCR was recovered from a man between 18 and 35 years old who received the YFV17D yellow fever vaccine. The specimen was PBMCs, collected 45 days after the first yellow fever vaccination. The chain carries TRBV3-1 and TRBJ2-3; possible D gene TRBD2, 5 bases. CDR3 sequence (DNA): TGTGCCAGCAGCCGCTACCCTGGGGAGCGAAATACGCAGTATTTT. Translation gives CASSRYPGERNTQYF.